Sequencing of this T cell receptor beta chain was carried out in a study of neurological immune-mediated disorders. In this sample, this clonotype turned up many times. PBMCs numbering 2 million and stored at -80 C yielded the unsorted libraries. The cDNA was generated through 5'RACE incorporating 10-nucleotide random UMIs. Sequencing of 15-18 subjects in each run yielded over 170 million TCR-beta sequences. From the 5' RACE reads, TCRdb called clonotypes with MiXCR, one entry per CDR3 protein. The table includes approximately 90,000 distinct CDR3 sequences, 3.5% to 4% detected once. Trimming shortened V by 0 bases and J by 2 bases, and 13 bases separated the two germline ends. The CDR3 has 16 amino acids. The germline CDR1 and CDR2 sequences are SGHRS and YFSETQ.

Sequencing input: PBMCs. The clonotype was recovered from a woman aged 18-29 years with multiple sclerosis. The gene calls are TRBV5-1 and TRBJ2-3; no firm D call. The CDR3 loop is CASSLGGPPLTDTQYF. The CDR3 DNA reads as TGCGCCAGCAGCTTGGGAGGACCTCCGCTCACAGATACGCAGTATTTT.